This passage covers 28 T cell receptor beta chains from one sample sequenced in a study of Ad26.COV2.S vaccination and SARS-CoV-2 variants. Profiled with immunoSEQ multiplex PCR; TCRdb holds only in-frame clones, not every one. The sample contains fewer than 50,000 clones, roughly four fifths of which appear only once. Sequencing used peripheral blood, obtained after recovery from COVID-19. These receptor sequences come from a human donor who had recovered from COVID-19.

The V call is TRBV14, the J call TRBJ2-2; D tentatively reads TRBD1 or TRBD2 (5 bases each). Germline loops: CDR1 SGHDN, CDR2 FVKESK. The CDR3 runs 18 residues. V was cut by 0 bases and J by 4 bases, with 18 bases left in between. CDR3 nucleotide sequence: TGTGCCAGCAGCCAAGATCAGGGACGGATTAGAGGCACCGGGGAGCTGTTTTTT. Its translation is CASSQDQGRIRGTGELFF.

The chain has TRBV10-3 and TRBJ1-2, with D perhaps matching TRBD1 (5 bases). This CDR3 is 13 amino acids long. Between the trimmed V and J ends, which lost 3 bases and 4 bases, there was a span of 9 bases. CDR1 is ENHRY, CDR2 SYGVKD, per germline. The CDR3 sequence is CAISDRAGYGYTF. The DNA for the CDR3 is TGTGCCATCAGTGACAGGGCAGGCTATGGCTACACCTTC.

The rearrangement uses TRBV6-6 and TRBJ1-1; D remains unclear. The V and J ends lost 0 bases and 0 bases respectively, with 5 bases between them. The CDR3 sequence is 14 residues long. Germline V lookup: CDR1 MNHNY, CDR2 SVGAGI (reference sequence). In nucleotides, the CDR3 is TGTGCCAGCAGTTACTCAGAGATGAACACTGAAGCTTTCTTT. It specifies CASSYSEMNTEAFF.

V is TRBV3-1 (or the pseudogene TRBV3-2) and J is TRBJ1-1; D is unclear. V was cut by 0 bases and J by 11 bases, with 16 bases left in between. The CDR3 covers 14 residues. CDR1 is LGHDT, CDR2 YNNKEL, per germline (reference sequence). The CDR3 reads CASSQDERGRGAFF. In DNA form, the CDR3 reads TGTGCCAGCAGCCAAGACGAAAGAGGCCGTGGGGCTTTCTTT.

The chain joins TRBV9 to TRBJ1-2; D gene ambiguous. This CDR3 spans 15 amino acids. Trimming took 0 bases from V and 0 from J, leaving 9 bases between them. Germline loops: CDR1 SGDLS, CDR2 YYNGEE. The CDR3 DNA sequence: TGTGCCAGCAGCGTAGGAGCACCGGCTAACTATGGCTACACCTTC. This gives the protein CASSVGAPANYGYTF.

V is TRBV12-3 or TRBV12-4 and J is TRBJ2-1, with D uncertain. The CDR3 loop spans 12 amino acids. V was pared by 3 bases and J by 7 bases, with 7 bases between. The DNA for the CDR3 is TGTGCCAGCAGTTTCGCCGCGAATGAGCAGTTCTTC. Its translation is CASSFAANEQFF.

V gene TRBV6-1 combines with J gene TRBJ1-2; 7 bases match TRBD1. After removal of 0 bases from V and 6 bases from J, the junction contained 7 bases not matched to a gene. Germline CDR1 and CDR2: MNHNS and SASEGT. The CDR3 is made up of 15 amino acids. This chain's CDR3 is CASSEADRVYHGYTF. In DNA form, the CDR3 reads TGTGCCAGCAGTGAAGCAGACAGGGTGTATCATGGCTACACCTTC.

CDR3 in amino acids: CASSPEGGRQETQYF. Written as DNA, the CDR3 is TGTGCCAGCTCTCCCGAGGGGGGAAGACAAGAGACCCAGTACTTC. The chain is built from TRBV3-1 (or the pseudogene TRBV3-2) and TRBJ2-7; tentatively, D is TRBD1 or TRBD2 (6 bases each). The assigned J gene may be wrong: the sequence end matches TRBJ2-5 better. The CDR3 totals 15 residues. Germline V gene lookup returns CDR1 LGHDT and CDR2 YNNKEL (reference sequence).

This rearrangement joins TRBV7-6 to TRBJ2-1, with 10 bases that match TRBD2. The CDR3 length is 15 residues. Germline loops: CDR1 SGHVS, CDR2 FNYEAQ. With 2 bases clipped from V and 7 bases from J, the junction kept 5 bases outside the gene matches. The CDR3 DNA is TGTGCCAGCAGCTTACCGGCTAGCGGGGGAAATGAGCAGTTCTTC. It encodes CASSLPASGGNEQFF.

This chain links TRBV7-3 with TRBJ1-5, with TRBD1 matching 10 bases. The CDR3 extends over 15 amino acids. Losses at the gene ends were 0 bases for V and 6 bases for J; bases not matched to a gene: 2. Germline CDR1 is SGHTA and CDR2 is FQGTGA. The CDR3 coding sequence is TGTGCCAGCAGCTTAACGGGGACAGGGGCTCAGCCCCAGCATTTT. Residues: CASSLTGTGAQPQHF.

A few counts support this clone. V gene TRBV29-1 combines with J gene TRBJ1-2; the D is unclear. Per the germline V gene, CDR1 is SQVTM and CDR2 is ANQGSEA. The CDR3 runs to 13 residues. Trimming pared 5 bases from V and 2 bases from J, leaving 12 bases between. CDR3 DNA: TGCAGCGTTATTTCGGTCGGCAACTATGGCTACACCTTC. Translating it yields CSVISVGNYGYTF. Full variable domain (missing parts from reference TRBV29-1 and TRBJ1-2): SAVISQKPSRDICQRGTSLTIQCQVDSQVTMMFWYRQQPGQSLTLIATANQGSEATYESGFVIDKFPISRPNLTFSTLTVSNMSPEDSSIYLCSVISVGNYGYTFGSGTRLTVV.

The chain joins TRBV7-9 to TRBJ1-1, with 7 bases fitting TRBD1. The CDR3 loop spans 13 amino acids. Germline V gene data show CDR1 as SEHNR and CDR2 as FQNEAQ (reference sequence). After removal of 6 bases from V and 6 bases from J, the junction contained 7 bases not matched to a gene. The CDR3 protein is CASSLEGAAEAFF. The CDR3, as DNA: TGTGCCAGCAGTCTAGAGGGGGCGGCTGAAGCTTTCTTT.

This clone has only one observation. CDR3 bases: TGTGCCTGGAGTCCCGGACAAGCGGGCGAGCAGTTCTTC. The encoded protein is CAWSPGQAGEQFF. The rearrangement links TRBV30 to TRBJ2-1; maybe TRBD2 (6 bases). Between the trimmed V and J ends, which lost 2 bases and 10 bases, there was a span of 15 bases. The CDR3 is made up of 13 amino acids. CDR1 and CDR2 (germline): GTSNPN, SVGIG (reference sequence).

The chain uses TRBV7-3 and TRBJ2-2, with 7 bases matching TRBD2. CDR1 is SGHTA and CDR2 is FQGTGA in the germline V gene. The CDR3 extends over 14 amino acids. The V gene end was trimmed by 8 bases and the J gene end by 5 bases; junction bases not matched to a gene: 8. The CDR3, as DNA: TGTGCCAGCTCTCCGGGGGGAGCAACCGGGGAGCTGTTTTTT. Its protein is CASSPGGATGELFF.

The genes are TRBV7-9 and TRBJ2-6; 7 nucleotides align to TRBD2. The junction had 6 bases not matched to a gene; V was cut back by 7 bases and J by 0 bases. CDR3 length: 16 amino acids. CDR1 is SEHNR and CDR2 is FQNEAQ in the germline V gene (reference sequence). The DNA for the CDR3 is TGTGCCAGCACCTGGGAGGGTAACTCTGGGGCCAACGTCCTGACTTTC. Its translation: CASTWEGNSGANVLTF.

The chain has TRBV3-1 (or the pseudogene TRBV3-2) and TRBJ2-6; D is ambiguous. This CDR3 has 17 amino acids. In germline, CDR1 is LGHDT, CDR2 YNNKEL (reference sequence). Trimming removed 2 bases at V and 4 bases at J, with 15 bases between. CDR3 sequence (DNA): TGTGCCAGCAGCCAACCTCTAGTCTCGGCAGGGGCCAACGTCCTGACTTTC. It is translated as CASSQPLVSAGANVLTF.

The V gene is TRBV5-1, the J gene TRBJ1-1, with a tentative D call TRBD1 (5 bases). The CDR3 runs to 14 residues. V gave up 4 bases and J gave up 1 base, with 11 bases separating them. The germline CDR1 and CDR2 sequences are SGHRS and YFSETQ. The CDR3 protein is CASSRGEPNTEAFF. The CDR3 DNA follows: TGCGCCAGCAGCCGAGGGGAGCCGAACACTGAAGCTTTCTTT.

The V gene is TRBV5-6, the J gene TRBJ1-5, with TRBD1 as a possible D gene (5 bases). The CDR3 spans 14 residues. Germline V gene sequence: CDR1 SGHDT, CDR2 YYEEEE. V lost 3 bases and J 4 bases, leaving 11 bases between the germline ends. CDR3 residues: CASSYNRNNQPQHF. In DNA, the CDR3 is TGTGCCAGCAGCTACAACAGGAATAATCAGCCCCAGCATTTT.

The J gene is TRBJ1-1, the V gene TRBV7-2; weak D call: TRBD1 (5 bases). The V gene lost 3 bases and the J gene lost 5 bases, with 10 bases spanning the gap. Germline CDR1 is SGHTA and CDR2 is FQGNSA. CDR3 length: 13 amino acids. CDR3: CASSLTWGTEAFF. The CDR3 bases are TGTGCCAGCAGCTTGACCTGGGGGACTGAAGCTTTCTTT.

This chain joins TRBV7-2 and TRBJ2-1; TRBD2 matches at 15 bases. This CDR3 has 18 residues. The ends lost 4 bases at V and 4 bases at J; junction bases unmatched: 8. Germline assignment: CDR1 SGHTA and CDR2 FQGNSA. CDR3 residues: CASSSRTSGGARYNEQFF. The CDR3 bases are TGTGCCAGCAGCTCCCGGACTAGCGGGGGGGCCAGGTACAATGAGCAGTTCTTC.

This clone showed up just once. The chain links TRBV28 to TRBJ1-4; D remains unclear. CDR1 MDHEN and CDR2 SYDVKM come from the germline V gene. Trimming pared 6 bases from V and 8 bases from J, leaving 13 bases between. CDR3 length equals 13 residues. CDR3: CASSLRPEEKLFF. For the CDR3, the DNA is TGTGCCAGCAGCCTCCGGCCGGAGGAAAAACTGTTTTTT. The complete variable domain, with remaining parts taken from reference TRBV28 and TRBJ1-4, reads DVKVTQSSRYLVKRTGEKVFLECVQDMDHENMFWYRQDPGLGLRLIYFSYDVKMKEKGDIPEGYSVSREKKERFSLILESASTNQTSMYLCASSLRPEEKLFFGSGTQLSVL.

Here the CDR3 reads CASSLGAGANTGELFF. The CDR3 DNA reads TGTGCCAGCAGCTTGGGGGCAGGTGCGAACACCGGGGAGCTGTTTTTT. The chain is built from TRBV5-5 and TRBJ2-2; unclear D gene. This CDR3 spans 16 amino acids. Germline CDR1 SGHKS, CDR2 YYEKEE (reference sequence). V was clipped by 0 bases and J by 0 bases, with 9 bases between them.

The V call is TRBV5-6, the J call TRBJ1-2; the D gene is possibly TRBD1 (5 bases). Looked up from germline, CDR1 is SGHDT and CDR2 is YYEEEE. V was cut by 0 bases and J by 0 bases, with 6 bases left in between. This CDR3 is built from 14 residues. The CDR3 DNA is TGTGCCAGCAGCTTGGAACAGGCTAACTATGGCTACACCTTC. Encoded protein: CASSLEQANYGYTF.

The V and J genes are TRBV5-1 and TRBJ1-4, with D unclear. The CDR3 contains 15 residues. Germline CDR1 reads SGHRS; CDR2 reads YFSETQ. The V end lost 3 bases, the J end lost 7 bases, and 16 bases lay between the germline ends. The CDR3 loop is CASSYDVGGSEKLFF. For the CDR3, the DNA is TGCGCCAGCAGCTACGACGTAGGCGGGAGTGAAAAACTGTTTTTT.

The V call is TRBV12-5, the J call TRBJ2-6; the D call may be TRBD1 or TRBD2 (5 bases each). The V gene lost 7 bases and the J gene lost 0 bases, with 16 bases spanning the gap. CDR1 is LGHNT and CDR2 is FRNRAP in the germline V gene. The CDR3 runs 17 residues. The DNA of the CDR3 is TGTGCTAGTGCTTATCCGAGGGGAATCTCTGGGGCCAACGTCCTGACTTTC. It is translated as CASAYPRGISGANVLTF.

This clone has only a few counts. The chain employs TRBV27 and TRBJ1-1, with D maybe TRBD1 (6 bases). The CDR3 has 13 residues. Germline V lookup: CDR1 MNHEY, CDR2 SMNVEV (reference sequence). Trimming left V 3 bases short and J 6 bases short, with 11 bases between. The CDR3 here is CASSFSRGAEAFF. The CDR3 bases are TGTGCCAGCAGTTTTAGCAGGGGCGCTGAAGCTTTCTTT.

V and J are TRBV5-1 and TRBJ1-1; a weak D match, TRBD1 (6 bases). The CDR3 runs to 15 residues. The germline V gene encodes CDR1 SGHRS and CDR2 YFSETQ. The V end was cut by 0 bases, the J end by 1 base, with 10 bases between. The CDR3 nucleotides read TGCGCCAGCAGCTTGGCCGGGACACCGAACACTGAAGCTTTCTTT. Protein sequence: CASSLAGTPNTEAFF.

The chain links TRBV7-9 to TRBJ2-5, with 7 positions matching TRBD1. The ends lost 5 bases at V and 1 base at J; junction bases unmatched: 7. This CDR3 is built from 15 residues. The germline V gene has CDR1 SEHNR and CDR2 FQNEAQ (reference sequence). CDR3 coding DNA: TGTGCCAGCAGCCCTGACAGGGCCCCCCAAGAGACCCAGTACTTC. Amino acids: CASSPDRAPQETQYF.